This T cell receptor beta chain is drawn from a study of T cells in Graves' hyperthyroidism and ophthalmopathy. Study in general: Peripheral blood was acquired at first diagnosis, ahead of any therapy whatsoever.

V gave up 7 bases and J gave up 7 bases, with 16 bases separating them. The germline V gene encodes CDR1 MNHEY and CDR2 SVGAGI. The CDR3 has 13 residues. Absent ophthalmopathy progression within 18 months defined stable Graves' hyperthyroidism. TCR beta CDR3 sequences were amplified from RNA transcripts. In the first-round RT-PCR of the TCR CDR3, the HTBI primer set was used. Each CDR3 protein is one row after TCRdb ran MiXCR on the multiplex PCR reads. Of 750,000 to 900,000 distinct CDR3 sequences in the sample, over 35% are singletons; the top ten hold 8.9%. Material for sequencing was blood. This clonotype originated in a man in his late teens or twenties with Graves' hyperthyroidism. V gene TRBV6-5 combines with J gene TRBJ1-2, with D tentatively TRBD1 (5 bases). For the CDR3, the DNA is TGTGCCAGCACCCAGGGCATATACCTTGGCTACACCTTC. This codes for CASTQGIYLGYTF.